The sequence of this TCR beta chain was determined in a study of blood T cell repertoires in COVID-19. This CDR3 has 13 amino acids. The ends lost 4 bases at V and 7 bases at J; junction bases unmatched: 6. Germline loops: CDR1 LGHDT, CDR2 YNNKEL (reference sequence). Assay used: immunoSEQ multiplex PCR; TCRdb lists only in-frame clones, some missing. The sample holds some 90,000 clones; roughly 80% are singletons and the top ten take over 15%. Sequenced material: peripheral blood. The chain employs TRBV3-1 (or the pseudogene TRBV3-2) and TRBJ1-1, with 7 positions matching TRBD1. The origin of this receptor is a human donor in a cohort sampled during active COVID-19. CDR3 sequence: CASSRRWDSEAFF. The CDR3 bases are TGTGCCAGCAGCCGGAGATGGGACAGTGAAGCTTTCTTT.